Detailed here is one T cell receptor beta chain. A junction end diverges from the germline sequence, so it may reflect a read error. The CDR3 sequence is 14 residues long. The germline V gene encodes CDR1 SGHVS and CDR2 FNYEAQ. This sample is drawn from a study of Graves' ophthalmopathy and Graves' hyperthyroidism. RNA served as the template for amplifying TCR beta CDR3 regions. RT-PCR in the first round used HTBI primers; a second-round multiplex PCR followed. Each CDR3 protein gets one entry after TCRdb re-called the multiplex PCR reads with MiXCR. The data contain some 1.1 million distinct CDR3 sequences, less than 45% of them seen just once; the ten biggest clones take up around 10%.

The rearrangement links TRBV7-6 to TRBJ2-5, with D perhaps matching TRBD2 (5 bases). This TCR derives from an adult man with Graves' hyperthyroidism. Sequenced material: peripheral blood or thyroid tissue (not recorded which). CDR3 sequence reads: CASSWTAGVIVLNF. Written as DNA, the CDR3 is TGTGCCAGCAGCTGGACGGCCGGGGTGATCGTTCTTAACTTC.